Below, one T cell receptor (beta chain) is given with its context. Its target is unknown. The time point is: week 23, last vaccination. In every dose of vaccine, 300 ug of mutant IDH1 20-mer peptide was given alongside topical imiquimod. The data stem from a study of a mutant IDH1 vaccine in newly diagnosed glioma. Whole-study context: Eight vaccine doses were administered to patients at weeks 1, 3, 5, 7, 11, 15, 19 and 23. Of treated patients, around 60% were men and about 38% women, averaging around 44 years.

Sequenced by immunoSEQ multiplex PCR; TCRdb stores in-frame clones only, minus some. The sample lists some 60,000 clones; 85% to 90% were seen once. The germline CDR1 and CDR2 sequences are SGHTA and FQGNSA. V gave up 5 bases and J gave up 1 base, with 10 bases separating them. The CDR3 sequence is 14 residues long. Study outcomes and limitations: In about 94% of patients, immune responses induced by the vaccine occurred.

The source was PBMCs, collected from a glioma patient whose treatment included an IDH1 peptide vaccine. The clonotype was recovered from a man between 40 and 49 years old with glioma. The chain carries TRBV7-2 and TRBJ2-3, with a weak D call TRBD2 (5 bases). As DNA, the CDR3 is TGTGCCAGCAGCCGCTGGCGGGGCACAGATACGCAGTATTTT. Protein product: CASSRWRGTDTQYF.